Listed below are T cell receptor beta chains from one sample, sequenced in a study of blood T cell repertoires in COVID-19. Here immunoSEQ multiplex PCR was the method, and the copy in TCRdb shows in-frame clones only, minus some. This sample yields about 370,000 clones, of which about nine tenths are seen a single time; about 0.86% belongs to the top ten. Sequences were obtained from PBMCs or T cells enriched from blood (not recorded which). The source of these receptors is a woman between 40 and 50 years old who had been exposed to COVID-19. Both conserved end residues are part of each CDR3. Each record gives: clone size, D gene, J gene, V gene, CDR3 DNA, CDR3 protein. A D gene is named only where the DNA matches it firmly. Some rows have no size entry. The others give once, few or many, or a class for an expanded clone.

clone_size: NA; d_call: TRBD1; j_call: TRBJ2-7; v_call: TRBV12-3/TRBV12-4; cdr3_nt: TGTGCCAGCTCCACAGGGGGCCTCGAGCAGTACTTC; cdr3_aa: CASSTGGLEQYF
clone_size: once; d_call: NA; j_call: TRBJ1-3; v_call: TRBV7-8; cdr3_nt: TGTGCCAGCAGCCTCGGGACACTAAGAAACACCATATATTTT; cdr3_aa: CASSLGTLRNTIYF
clone_size: NA; d_call: TRBD2; j_call: TRBJ2-2; v_call: TRBV5-1; cdr3_nt: TGCGCCAGCAGCGCTAGCGGGGGGGCCACCGGGGAGCTGTTTTTT; cdr3_aa: CASSASGGATGELFF
clone_size: once; d_call: TRBD1; j_call: TRBJ2-7; v_call: TRBV5-1; cdr3_nt: TGCGCCAGCAGCTGGCAGGGGGCCCTCTACGAGCAGTACTTC; cdr3_aa: CASSWQGALYEQYF
clone_size: NA; d_call: NA; j_call: TRBJ1-1; v_call: TRBV6-5; cdr3_nt: TGTGCCAGCAGGTCGCAAGGGAGGAACACTGAAGCTTTCTTT; cdr3_aa: CASRSQGRNTEAFF
clone_size: NA; d_call: NA; j_call: TRBJ1-2; v_call: TRBV19; cdr3_nt: TGTGCCAGTGGGGCACGGGGGGGTCGAGGCTACACCTTC; cdr3_aa: CASGARGGRGYTF
clone_size: NA; d_call: TRBD2; j_call: TRBJ2-1; v_call: TRBV12-5; cdr3_nt: TGTGCTAGTGGTGAATCGTTTCTAGCGGGGGCTTACAATGAGCAGTTCTTC; cdr3_aa: CASGESFLAGAYNEQFF
clone_size: NA; d_call: NA; j_call: TRBJ1-2; v_call: TRBV7-9; cdr3_nt: TGTGCCAGCAGCTTATCAGGGGCCTATAACTATGGCTACACCTTC; cdr3_aa: CASSLSGAYNYGYTF
clone_size: NA; d_call: NA; j_call: TRBJ1-2; v_call: TRBV3-1/TRBV3-2; cdr3_nt: TGTGCCAGCAGCCCATGGACAACCCTCTATGGCTACACCTTC; cdr3_aa: CASSPWTTLYGYTF
clone_size: NA; d_call: TRBD1; j_call: TRBJ1-4; v_call: TRBV15; cdr3_nt: TGTGCCACCAGCAGGGTACAGGGGGTTCGAGAAAAACTGTTTTTT; cdr3_aa: CATSRVQGVREKLFF
clone_size: NA; d_call: NA; j_call: TRBJ2-3; v_call: TRBV19; cdr3_nt: TGTGCCGCGGGGGCAGGGATAACAGATACGCAGTATTTT; cdr3_aa: CAAGAGITDTQYF
clone_size: NA; d_call: NA; j_call: TRBJ2-3; v_call: TRBV11-3; cdr3_nt: TGTGCCAGCAGCTTAGCCACAGGGTTAAGCACAGATACGCAGTATTTT; cdr3_aa: CASSLATGLSTDTQYF
clone_size: NA; d_call: NA; j_call: TRBJ1-2; v_call: TRBV6-5; cdr3_nt: TGTGCCAGCAGTTTTCTACAGGGTGCTGGCTACACCTTC; cdr3_aa: CASSFLQGAGYTF
clone_size: NA; d_call: NA; j_call: TRBJ2-5; v_call: TRBV5-1; cdr3_nt: TGCGCCAGCAGCTCGCGGGGGACAGGTCGATTGGTAGGCCAAGAGACCCAGTACTTC; cdr3_aa: CASSSRGTGRLVGQETQYF
clone_size: NA; d_call: NA; j_call: TRBJ1-1; v_call: TRBV27; cdr3_nt: TGTGCCTCCTCTTTGGGGGGGGACACTGAAGCTTTCTTT; cdr3_aa: CASSLGGDTEAFF